This T cell receptor beta chain stems from a study of blood T cells in healthy people across ages. A second PCR, run for roughly 7 to 12 cycles, used a sample-barcoded 5' primer plus a J-beta primer mix. All samples yielded 3 million or more CDR3-containing paired-end reads. TCRdb fed the 5' RACE reads into MiXCR, producing one record per CDR3 protein. This table holds 600,000 to 650,000 distinct CDR3 sequences, about 53% found once. In the case of this clonotype: An end of the junction does not agree with germline; a read error may underlie this.

The CDR3 spans 13 residues. CDR1 DFQATT and CDR2 SNEGSKA come from the germline V gene (reference sequence). The receptor was derived from a man in his sixties in good health. The chain is built from TRBV20-1 and TRBJ1-4; D gene ambiguous. The sample comprised blood. Written as DNA, the CDR3 is TGCAGTGCTAGAGATTTAACCGGTGAAAAGCTGTTTTTT. It specifies CSARDLTGEKLFF.